Listed here are 8 T cell receptor beta chains from one sample, sequenced in a study of blood T cell repertoires in COVID-19. TCRdb's table, derived via immunoSEQ multiplex PCR, lists solely in-frame clones and lacks some. In the table there are 15,000 to 20,000 clones, approximately 80% of which are singletons. Material for sequencing was peripheral blood. Receptor source: an older woman with active COVID-19.

The chain joins TRBV11-2 to TRBJ2-1, with TRBD2 identical over 12 bases. Trimming took 5 bases from V and 10 from J; bases not matched to a gene: 3. CDR3 length: 13 amino acids. Germline V lookup: CDR1 SGHAT, CDR2 FQNNGV. The CDR3 reads CASSPGTSGEQFF. For the CDR3, the DNA is TGTGCCAGCAGCCCCGGGACTAGCGGGGAGCAGTTCTTC.

This chain uses TRBV27 with TRBJ2-7; perhaps TRBD1 as D (5 bases). The germline CDR1 and CDR2 sequences are MNHEY and SMNVEV (reference sequence). This CDR3 region has 13 residues. V lost 3 bases and J lost 5, with 11 bases in between. In nucleotides, the CDR3 is TGTGCCAGCAGTTTCATTCAGGGCGACGAGCAGTACTTC. As protein: CASSFIQGDEQYF.

The rearrangement joins TRBV18 to TRBJ2-7; TRBD2 matches 7 bases. V shed 3 bases, J shed 9 bases, and the junction held 5 bases outside the gene matches. The CDR3 runs 12 residues. The germline gives CDR1 KGHSH, CDR2 LQKENI. CDR3 sequence (DNA): TGTGCCAGCTCACCCTCCCCGGGGGGGCAGTACTTC. Translated: CASSPSPGGQYF.

Turning to this clone: This sample also contains other DNA sequences that code for the same CDR3. This sequence joins TRBV10-3 and TRBJ2-1; TRBD2 matches 14 bases. Germline values: CDR1 ENHRY, CDR2 SYGVKD. J lost 9 bases, V lost 3 bases, and 7 bases had no gene match. This CDR3 is built from 16 residues. The CDR3 DNA sequence: TGTGCCATCAGTGACCCGACTAGCGGGAGGGCGGGTGAGCAGTTCTTC. This encodes CAISDPTSGRAGEQFF.

The V and J genes are TRBV5-5 and TRBJ1-2; 8 bases fit TRBD1. With V trimmed by 6 bases and J by 9 bases, 7 bases remained unmatched. This CDR3 is 12 amino acids long. CDR1 and CDR2 from the germline V gene are SGHKS and YYEKEE (reference sequence). The CDR3 DNA reads as TGTGCCAGCACCGCAGGACAGGGCAGCTACACCTTC. This encodes CASTAGQGSYTF.

The chain combines TRBV6-5 with TRBJ2-1; 7 bases match TRBD2. The CDR3 sequence is 14 residues long. Trimming at V came to 6 bases and at J to 5 bases, leaving 7 bases not matched to a gene. Germline loops: CDR1 MNHEY, CDR2 SVGAGI. The CDR3 is CASRPRLADNEQFF. The CDR3 region has the DNA TGTGCCAGCAGACCCCGACTAGCTGACAATGAGCAGTTCTTC.

The chain uses TRBV28 and TRBJ2-1, with 7 bases aligning to TRBD1. CDR1 and CDR2 from the germline V gene are MDHEN and SYDVKM. V shed 10 bases, J shed 7 bases, and the junction held 13 bases outside the gene matches. This CDR3 contains 14 residues. CDR3 sequence: CAMQGSLRGNEQFF. The DNA of the CDR3 is TGTGCCATGCAGGGAAGCCTCAGGGGGAATGAGCAGTTCTTC. The complete variable domain, with remaining parts taken from reference TRBV28 and TRBJ2-1, reads DVKVTQSSRYLVKRTGEKVFLECVQDMDHENMFWYRQDPGLGLRLIYFSYDVKMKEKGDIPEGYSVSREKKERFSLILESASTNQTSMYLCAMQGSLRGNEQFFGPGTRLTVL.

The J gene is TRBJ2-1, the V gene TRBV9; no definite D call. CDR3 length: 14 amino acids. Germline CDR1 reads SGDLS; CDR2 reads YYNGEE. The ends were cut back, 0 bases at V and 6 bases at J, with 10 bases in the middle. CDR3 sequence reads: CASSVGLDFNEQFF. CDR3 coding DNA: TGTGCCAGCAGCGTAGGGCTCGACTTCAATGAGCAGTTCTTC.